This T cell receptor (beta chain) was retrieved from a study of T cells after yellow fever vaccination. About the study: Low-cell-number fractions underwent preparation using SMART-Seq v4 Ultra Low Input.

This clonotype was detected only a few times. Its target is unknown. Production of TCR cDNA was by 5'RACE template switching, which also added a universal primer site and UMIs. From the 5' RACE reads, TCRdb called clonotypes with MiXCR, one entry per CDR3 protein. The sample includes 500,000 to 650,000 distinct CDR3 sequences, about 12% of them seen just once. CDR3 length equals 16 residues. Trimming removed 5 bases from V and 4 bases from J; junction bases left unmatched: 11. Per the germline V gene, CDR1 is SGHAT and CDR2 is FQDESV (reference sequence). General observations from the study: Once the booster was given, most primary-vaccination clones reappeared, at 95% to 97% for CD4 and approximately 88% for CD8. Weaker, the secondary response had a peak occurring faster, on day 5 versus 15.

Sequencing was performed on PBMCs, taken on the day of the yellow fever booster vaccination. This receptor was identified in a man aged 25-40 years who received the YFV17D yellow fever vaccine. This chain connects TRBV11-1 to TRBJ2-4; 7 nucleotides match TRBD2. CDR3 bases: TGTGCCAGCAGCCCCCGTCAGGGAGGGAGGAAAAACATTCAGTACTTC. Protein product: CASSPRQGGRKNIQYF. Combining the CDR3 with reference TRBV11-1 and TRBJ2-4 gives the whole variable domain EAEVAQSPRYKITEKSQAVAFWCDPISGHATLYWYRQILGQGPELLVQFQDESVVDDSQLPKDRFSAERLKGVDSTLKIQPAELGDSAMYLCASSPRQGGRKNIQYFGAGTRLSVL.